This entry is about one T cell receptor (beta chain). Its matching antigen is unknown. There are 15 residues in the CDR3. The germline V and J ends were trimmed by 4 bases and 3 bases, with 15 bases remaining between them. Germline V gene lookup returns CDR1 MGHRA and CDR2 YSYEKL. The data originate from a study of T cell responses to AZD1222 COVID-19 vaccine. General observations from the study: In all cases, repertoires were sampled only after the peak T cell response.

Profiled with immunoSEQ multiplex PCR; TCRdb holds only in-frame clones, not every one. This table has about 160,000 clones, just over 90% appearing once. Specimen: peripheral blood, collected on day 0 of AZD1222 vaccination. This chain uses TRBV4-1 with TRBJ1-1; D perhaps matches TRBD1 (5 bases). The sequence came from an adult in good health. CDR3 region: CASSPLGGGDTEAFF. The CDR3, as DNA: TGCGCCAGCAGCCCCCTGGGCGGGGGGGACACTGAAGCTTTCTTT.